This TCR beta chain is drawn from a study of blood T cell repertoires in COVID-19. This CDR3 spans 15 amino acids. V lost 4 bases and J lost 6; bases outside the gene matches: 7. Germline assignment: CDR1 SNHLY and CDR2 FYNNEI. Original analysis: Researchers report that nucleated cell counts were estimated from reference gene primer amplification. Sequenced by immunoSEQ multiplex PCR; TCRdb stores in-frame clones only, minus some. V, J and clone size are those of that table, while D and trimming were read from the DNA. The sample includes approximately 170,000 clones, around 79% of them seen just once.

The chain joins TRBV2 to TRBJ2-3; TRBD2 agrees at 10 bases. This TCR was recovered from a woman aged 45-65 years with acute or convalescent COVID-19. Sequenced sample: peripheral blood. CDR3 coding DNA: TGTGCCAGCAGTGTAGTAGCGGGGGGAAGGGATACGCAGTATTTT. It yields the protein CASSVVAGGRDTQYF. Variable domain in full (rest from reference TRBV2 and TRBJ2-3): EPEVTQTPSHQVTQMGQEVILRCVPISNHLYFYWYRQILGQKVEFLVSFYNNEISEKSEIFDDQFSVERPDGSNFTLKIRSTKLEDSAMYFCASSVVAGGRDTQYFGPGTRLTVL.